The entry below gives a single TCR beta chain sequence along with its context. Its specificity is not known. The data were produced by immunoSEQ multiplex PCR, yet TCRdb's version contains in-frame clones alone and is incomplete. This repertoire shows 50,000 or so clones, 70% to 90% found once; its top ten account for 8% to 13%. Germline lookup yields CDR1 GTSNPN and CDR2 SVGIG (reference sequence). V shed 1 base and J shed 3 bases, with 9 bases lying between them. The CDR3 runs to 13 residues. The data stem from a study of PD-L1 blockade in urothelial cancer. As for the study in general: Most of the 29 patients were men with bladder-origin urothelial cancer. Blood analyses occurred 3 weeks (second dose) and 6 weeks post treatment start.

Findings of the study overall: Survival was better when pretreatment blood TCR clonality fell below the median.

The time point: peripheral blood 6 weeks after treatment start. Each patient supplied 1 to 8 pretreatment and on-treatment samples. Sequencing used PBMCs, obtained around atezolizumab (anti-PD-L1) treatment. This chain joins TRBV30 and TRBJ1-2; D unresolved. The receptor comes from a man in his sixties with urothelial cancer. CDR3 sequence reads: CAWSEGLDYGYTF. The CDR3 DNA reads TGTGCCTGGAGTGAAGGACTAGACTATGGCTACACCTTC.